This T cell receptor (beta chain) was identified during a study of early T cells in non-severe SARS-CoV-2 infection. Overall study context: The sequenced material was bulk RNA from unsorted whole blood, and its chains were unpaired.

Molecules of cDNA were individually given unique molecular identifiers that were attached to them. TCRdb called the 5' RACE reads again in MiXCR, with one record for every CDR3 protein. The sample holds more than 55,000 distinct CDR3 sequences, approximately 6.1% seen once. Trimming pared 0 bases from V and 0 bases from J, leaving 9 bases between. The V gene's germline CDR1 is SGHAT and CDR2 FQNNGV. The CDR3 has 15 residues. Study conclusions and caveats: VDJdb matching skewed toward anti-spike CD8 responses, missing private and CD4 specificities.

At least ten counts were recorded for this clonotype. Its specificity is unknown. V gene TRBV11-2 combines with J gene TRBJ2-7; D is unclear. The receptor was isolated from an adult who was a healthcare worker with PCR-confirmed SARS-CoV-2 infection or an uninfected control (not recorded which). The sample here was whole blood, taken at baseline. CDR3 amino acids: CASSLESASSYEQYF. CDR3 nucleotide sequence: TGTGCCAGCAGCTTAGAGTCGGCCAGCTCCTACGAGCAGTACTTC.